The clone carrying this TCR beta chain was seen repeatedly, ten times or more. Its antigen is unidentified. The data were obtained in a study of regulatory T cells in long-lasting Graves disease. Background on the study: For under 3 months, newly diagnosed Graves' patients had been taking antithyroid drugs. Study-level results: Graves' patients with persistent disease showed TCR diversity lower than patients newly diagnosed. Persistent cases favored TRBV28, TRBJ1-2 and TRBJ2-5.

V was trimmed by 3 bases and J by 7 bases, leaving 13 bases between them. Germline-derived CDR1 and CDR2 are SGHNT and YENEEA. The CDR3 sequence is 14 residues long. Arm-PCR of CDR3 regions and iRepertoire HTBI primers were used to build TCR beta libraries. Per the authors' pipeline: Detected in the samples were over 55 TRBV and more than 11 TRBJ segments. TCRdb re-derived calls from the multiplex PCR reads in MiXCR, one entry per CDR3 protein. What appears here as the V and J calls and clone size reflects TCRdb's work, not the paper's. This table has around 420,000 distinct CDR3 sequences, about 15% appearing once. Time point: newly diagnosed GD, antithyroid drugs for less than 3 months. The TCR library was made from RNA extracted from PBMCs. The same data also went into a second study, on T cells in Graves' hyperthyroidism and ophthalmopathy.

The chain couples TRBV11-3 to TRBJ2-1; D call uncertain. The sequence was collected from a woman aged 40 to 50 with Graves disease. Sequenced material: peripheral blood mononuclear cells (PBMCs), taken at new diagnosis, from a patient treated with antithyroid drugs. CDR3 in DNA: TGTGCCAGCAGCTTCCTGGGCTCAGGTAATGAGCAGTTCTTC. It specifies CASSFLGSGNEQFF.